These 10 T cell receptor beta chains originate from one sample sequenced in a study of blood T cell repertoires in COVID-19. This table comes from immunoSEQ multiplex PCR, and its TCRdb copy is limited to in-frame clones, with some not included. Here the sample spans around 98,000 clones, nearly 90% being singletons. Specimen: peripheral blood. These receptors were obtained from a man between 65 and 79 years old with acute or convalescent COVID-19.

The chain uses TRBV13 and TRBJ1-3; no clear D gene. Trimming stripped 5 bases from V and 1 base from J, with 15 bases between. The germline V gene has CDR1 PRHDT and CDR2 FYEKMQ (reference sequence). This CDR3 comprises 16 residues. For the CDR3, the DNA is TGTGCCAGCAGCCCTCCCGGCGGTCTATCTGGAAACACCATATATTTT. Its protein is CASSPPGGLSGNTIYF.

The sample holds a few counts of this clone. The CDR3 reads CASSSTVHSNQPQHF. Written as DNA, the CDR3 is TGTGCCAGCAGCAGTACGGTTCATAGCAATCAGCCCCAGCATTTT. This chain joins TRBV21-1 and TRBJ1-5. TRBV21-1 is shown as a pseudogene. The CDR3 loop spans 15 amino acids.

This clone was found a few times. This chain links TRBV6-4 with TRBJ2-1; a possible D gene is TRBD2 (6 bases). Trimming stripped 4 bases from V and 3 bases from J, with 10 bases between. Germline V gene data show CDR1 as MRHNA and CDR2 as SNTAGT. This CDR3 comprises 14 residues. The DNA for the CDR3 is TGTGCCAGCAGTGCTCCGGGGGACTACAATGAGCAGTTCTTC. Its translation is CASSAPGDYNEQFF.

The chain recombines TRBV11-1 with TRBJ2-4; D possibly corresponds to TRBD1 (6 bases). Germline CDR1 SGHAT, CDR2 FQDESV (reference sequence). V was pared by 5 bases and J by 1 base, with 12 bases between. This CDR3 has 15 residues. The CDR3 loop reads CASSPGVYAKNIQYF. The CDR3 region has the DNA TGTGCCAGCAGCCCAGGGGTTTACGCCAAAAACATTCAGTACTTC.

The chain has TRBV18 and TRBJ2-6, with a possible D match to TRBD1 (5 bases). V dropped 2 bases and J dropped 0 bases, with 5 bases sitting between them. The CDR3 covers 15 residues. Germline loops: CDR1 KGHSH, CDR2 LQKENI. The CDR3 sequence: CASSPTGSGANVLTF. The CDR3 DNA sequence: TGTGCCAGCTCACCAACAGGCTCTGGGGCCAACGTCCTGACTTTC.

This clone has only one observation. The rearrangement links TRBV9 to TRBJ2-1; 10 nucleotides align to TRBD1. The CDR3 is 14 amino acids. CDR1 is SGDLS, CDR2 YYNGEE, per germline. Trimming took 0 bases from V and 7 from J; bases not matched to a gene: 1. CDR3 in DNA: TGTGCCAGCAGCGTAGGGACAGGGGGGAATGAGCAGTTCTTC. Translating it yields CASSVGTGGNEQFF.

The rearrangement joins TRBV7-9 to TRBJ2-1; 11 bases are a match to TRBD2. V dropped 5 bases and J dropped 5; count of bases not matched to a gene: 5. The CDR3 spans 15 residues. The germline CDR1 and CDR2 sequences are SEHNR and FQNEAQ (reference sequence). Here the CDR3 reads CASSLLAGGNNEQFF. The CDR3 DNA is TGTGCCAGCAGCCTTCTAGCGGGGGGTAACAATGAGCAGTTCTTC. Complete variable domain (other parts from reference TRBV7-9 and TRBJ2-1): DTGVSQNPRHKITKRGQNVTFRCDPISEHNRLYWYRQTLGQGPEFLTYFQNEAQLEKSRLLSDRFSAERPKGSFSTLEIQRTEQGDSAMYLCASSLLAGGNNEQFFGPGTRLTVL.

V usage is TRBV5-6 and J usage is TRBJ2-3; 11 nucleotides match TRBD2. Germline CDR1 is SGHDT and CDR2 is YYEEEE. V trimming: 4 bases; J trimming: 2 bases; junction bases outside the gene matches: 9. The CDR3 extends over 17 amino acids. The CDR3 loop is CASSGGLADLHTDTQYF. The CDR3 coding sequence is TGTGCCAGCAGCGGGGGACTAGCGGACCTTCACACAGATACGCAGTATTTT.

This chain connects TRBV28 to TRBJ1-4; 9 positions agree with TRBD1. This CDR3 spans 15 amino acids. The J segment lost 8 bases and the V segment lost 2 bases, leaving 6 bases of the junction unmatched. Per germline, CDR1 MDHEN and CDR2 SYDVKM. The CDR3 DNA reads TGTGCCAGCAGTTTACCACAGGGGGCGCGAGAAAAACTGTTTTTT. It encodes CASSLPQGAREKLFF.

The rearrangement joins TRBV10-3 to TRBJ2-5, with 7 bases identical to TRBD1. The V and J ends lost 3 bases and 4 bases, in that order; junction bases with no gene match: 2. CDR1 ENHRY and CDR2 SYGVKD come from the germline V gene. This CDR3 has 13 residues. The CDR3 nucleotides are TGTGCCATCAGTGACCCAGGGGGAGAGACCCAGTACTTC. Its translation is CAISDPGGETQYF.